These T cell receptor beta chains were read from a single sample in a study of blood T cell repertoires in COVID-19. Data came from immunoSEQ multiplex PCR; TCRdb stores just in-frame clones and leaves some out. This sample yields 230,000 or so clones, of which 88% are seen a single time; about 14% belongs to the top ten. Sequenced sample: PBMCs or T cells enriched from blood (not recorded which). All receptors derive from a woman aged 45-65 years with acute COVID-19. CDR3s include the opening cysteine and the closing phenylalanine or tryptophan. The order of the fields is D gene, J gene, clone size, V gene, CDR3 DNA, CDR3 protein. D genes are given only for firm matches. Only part of the rows carry a size: once, few, many, or a class if the clone is expanded.

TRBD1 | TRBJ1-5 | NA | TRBV5-6 | TGTGCCAGCAGCTGGGGACAGGCGCCCAATCAGCCCCAGCATTTT | CASSWGQAPNQPQHF
TRBD2 | TRBJ2-3 | NA | TRBV5-1 | TGCGCCAGCAGCCCAGGACTAGCGGGAGCAACAGATACGCAGTATTTT | CASSPGLAGATDTQYF
NA | TRBJ1-1 | NA | TRBV7-9 | TGTGCCAGCAGCTTGCCAGGAACGGTAGCTTTCTTT | CASSLPGTVAFF
TRBD1 | TRBJ1-5 | NA | TRBV6-2/TRBV6-3 | TGTGCCAGCAGTCCGGGACAGGGGCGGCATCAGCCCCAGCATTTT | CASSPGQGRHQPQHF
TRBD1 | TRBJ1-1 | NA | TRBV5-4 | TGTGCCAGCAGCTCGGACAGGGTCGGCACTGAAGCTTTCTTT | CASSSDRVGTEAFF
NA | TRBJ1-2 | NA | TRBV29-1 | TGCAGCGCCAGACAGGCGACCGGCCGCTATGGCTACACCTTC | CSARQATGRYGYTF
TRBD2 | TRBJ2-3 | NA | TRBV15 | TGTGCCACCAGCAGATCCGAGACTAGCGGGAGGGCCCCAGATACGCAGTATTTT | CATSRSETSGRAPDTQYF
NA | TRBJ2-3 | NA | TRBV14 | TGTGCCAGCAGCCAAGAATGGGGGCCGGAAGATACGCAGTATTTT | CASSQEWGPEDTQYF
NA | TRBJ1-2 | NA | TRBV28 | TGTGCCAGCAGTTTAGCCGGACCTGCGGGGAACTATGGCTACACCTTC | CASSLAGPAGNYGYTF
NA | TRBJ2-1 | NA | TRBV19 | TGTGCCAGTAGTATTTACGGGGGTACTTCCAATGAGCAGTTCTTC | CASSIYGGTSNEQFF
NA | TRBJ1-1 | NA | TRBV7-2 | TGTGCCAGCAGCTTGACGAGAGGGAACACTGAAGCTTTCTTT | CASSLTRGNTEAFF
TRBD2 | TRBJ2-6 | NA | TRBV7-2 | TGTGCCAGCAGCTTAGCTGGCGCGGGAGTCCCCCACAACGTCCTGACTTTC | CASSLAGAGVPHNVLTF
NA | TRBJ2-3 | NA | TRBV7-2 | TGTGCCAGCAGCTTAGGGCTAGCAGGCACAGATACGCAGTATTTT | CASSLGLAGTDTQYF
TRBD1 | TRBJ1-6 | NA | TRBV9 | TGTGCCAGCAGCTTTGGGACAGTCCTTAATTCACCCCTCCACTTT | CASSFGTVLNSPLHF
TRBD2 | TRBJ2-3 | NA | TRBV2 | TGTGCCAGCATCTACGGGAGGGAGGGGGTAAGGACAGATACGCAGTATTTT | CASIYGREGVRTDTQYF
NA | TRBJ1-5 | NA | TRBV7-2 | TGTGCCAGCAGCTTGATGAGTCAGCCCCAGCATTTT | CASSLMSQPQHF
NA | TRBJ2-5 | once | TRBV28 | TGTGCCAGCAGCGGGAGTAACGGGGAGACCCAGTACTTC | CASSGSNGETQYF
TRBD1 | TRBJ2-5 | NA | TRBV9 | TGTGCCAGCAGCGAAAACAGGGGGCGCTTTCAAGAGACCCAGTACTTC | CASSENRGRFQETQYF
NA | TRBJ1-5 | NA | TRBV11-1 | TGTGCCAGCAGCTTTTCGGGTAATCAGCCCCAGCATTTT | CASSFSGNQPQHF
NA | TRBJ1-5 | NA | TRBV6-5 | TGTGCCAGCAGTTACGGCGGCCCAGTCCATCAGCCCCAGCATTTT | CASSYGGPVHQPQHF
NA | TRBJ2-3 | NA | TRBV11-3 | TGTGCCAGCAGCTTAGGTCAGGGTGGGGGCACAGATACGCAGTATTTT | CASSLGQGGGTDTQYF
NA | TRBJ2-7 | once | TRBV6-5 | TGTGCCAGCGGCTCATCTGGCGAGCAGTACTTC | CASGSSGEQYF
NA | TRBJ2-7 | NA | TRBV19 | TGTGCCAGTAGCAACGGGGGAAGCTACTACGAGCAGTACTTC | CASSNGGSYYEQYF
NA | TRBJ2-3 | NA | TRBV25-1 | TGTGCCAGCAGTGAAAGCGGGCGAACCACAGATACGCAGTATTTT | CASSESGRTTDTQYF
TRBD1 | TRBJ1-2 | once | TRBV28 | TGTGCCAGCACAGCAGGGGGCTATGGCTACACCTTC | CASTAGGYGYTF
TRBD1 | TRBJ2-7 | NA | TRBV19 | TGTGCCAGTACCCTCGGGGCGGGACAGGGGGACCGGGAGCAGTACTTC | CASTLGAGQGDREQYF
NA | TRBJ2-2 | NA | TRBV7-9 | TGTGCCAGCACCAAAAGGGGGGGAATGACCTCCGGGGAGCTGTTTTTT | CASTKRGGMTSGELFF
NA | TRBJ1-1 | NA | TRBV6-2/TRBV6-3 | TGTGCCAGCAGTTCGGAGGGAGGTAGCGCTGAAGCTTTCTTT | CASSSEGGSAEAFF
TRBD1 | TRBJ2-2 | NA | TRBV12-3/TRBV12-4 | TGTGCCACGGAGACAGGGCTCAAGGGGGAGCTGTTTTTT | CATETGLKGELFF
NA | TRBJ2-7 | NA | TRBV28 | TGTGCCAGCAGCCCGGGACAATCCTACGAGCAGTACTTC | CASSPGQSYEQYF
NA | TRBJ2-2 | few | TRBV6-6 | TGTGCCAGCAGTTACTCCGGGACTGACACCGGGGAGCTGTTTTTT | CASSYSGTDTGELFF
NA | TRBJ1-3 | NA | TRBV25-1 | TGTGCCAGCAGTGGGCCTCCGCTGGGAAACACCATATATTTT | CASSGPPLGNTIYF
TRBD2 | TRBJ2-5 | NA | TRBV9 | TGTGCCAGCAGCGCTTCCGGGACTAGCGGACAAGAGACCCAGTACTTC | CASSASGTSGQETQYF
NA | TRBJ1-3 | NA | TRBV18 | TGTGCCAGCTCACCAAGGCCAGGTGCCGATTCTGGAAACACCATATATTTT | CASSPRPGADSGNTIYF
NA | TRBJ2-7 | once | TRBV6-5 | TGTGCCAGCGCCGAACCAGGGGGGAGCTCCTACGAGCAGTACTTC | CASAEPGGSSYEQYF
NA | TRBJ2-7 | NA | TRBV14 | TGTGCCAGCAGCCAAGGCCGAGTCGAGCAGTACTTC | CASSQGRVEQYF
NA | TRBJ1-5 | NA | TRBV6-5 | TGTGCCAGCAGTCCCCGGGGGGGGCCAGGGCAGCCCCAGCATTTT | CASSPRGGPGQPQHF
TRBD2 | TRBJ2-5 | NA | TRBV7-2 | TGTGCCAGCAGCTTAGTCGGGACTAGCGGAGCCCAAGAGACCCAGTACTTC | CASSLVGTSGAQETQYF
NA | TRBJ2-1 | NA | TRBV18 | TGTGCCAGCTCACCACGGGTCAGGGGTTACAATGAGCAGTTCTTC | CASSPRVRGYNEQFF
NA | TRBJ1-3 | once | TRBV27 | TGTGCCAGCCAGGACAGTGGAAACACCATATATTTT | CASQDSGNTIYF
TRBD1 | TRBJ1-5 | NA | TRBV18 | TGTGCCAGCTCACAGGGGGCAGGTAGCAATCAGCCCCAGCATTTT | CASSQGAGSNQPQHF
TRBD2 | TRBJ2-2 | NA | TRBV28 | TGTGCCAGCCTGACAGGGGGACTAGCGGGAGCTTCCAGGACCGGGGAGCTGTTTTTT | CASLTGGLAGASRTGELFF
NA | TRBJ1-6 | few | TRBV7-9 | TGTGCCAGCAGCTTAGGATTCGGGGGGTATAATTCACCCCTCCACTTT | CASSLGFGGYNSPLHF
TRBD1 | TRBJ2-1 | NA | TRBV14 | TGTGCCAGCAGCCCCGCCGGGACAGAGGTTGGGAATGAGCAGTTCTTC | CASSPAGTEVGNEQFF